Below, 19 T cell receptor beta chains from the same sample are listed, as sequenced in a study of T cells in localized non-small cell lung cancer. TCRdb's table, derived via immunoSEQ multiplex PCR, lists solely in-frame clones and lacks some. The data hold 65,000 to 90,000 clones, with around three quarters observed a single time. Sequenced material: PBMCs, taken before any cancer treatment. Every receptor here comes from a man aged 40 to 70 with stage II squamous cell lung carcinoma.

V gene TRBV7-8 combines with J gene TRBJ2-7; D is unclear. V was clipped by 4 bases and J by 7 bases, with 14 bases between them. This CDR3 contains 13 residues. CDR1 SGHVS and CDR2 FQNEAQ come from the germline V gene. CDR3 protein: CASSSEVYGEQYF. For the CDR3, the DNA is TGTGCCAGCAGCTCCGAGGTTTACGGAGAGCAGTACTTC.

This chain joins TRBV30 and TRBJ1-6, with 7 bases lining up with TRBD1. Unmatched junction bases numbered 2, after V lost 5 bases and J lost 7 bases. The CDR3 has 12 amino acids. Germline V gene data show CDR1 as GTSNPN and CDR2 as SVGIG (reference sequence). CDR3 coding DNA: TGTGCCTGGGACAGGGTAAATTCACCCCTCCACTTT. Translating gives CAWDRVNSPLHF.

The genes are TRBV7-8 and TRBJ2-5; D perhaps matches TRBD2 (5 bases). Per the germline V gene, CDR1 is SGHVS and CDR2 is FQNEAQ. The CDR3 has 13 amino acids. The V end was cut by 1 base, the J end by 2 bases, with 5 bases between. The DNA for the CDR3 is TGTGCCAGCAGCTTAGGGACTCAAGAGACCCAGTACTTC. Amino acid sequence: CASSLGTQETQYF.

For the CDR3, the DNA is TGTGCCAGCGGTGGTAGGACAGGTTCCACAGATACGCAGTATTTT. Translation gives CASGGRTGSTDTQYF. This chain links TRBV9 with TRBJ2-3; 7 bases are shared with TRBD1. Germline V gene sequence: CDR1 SGDLS, CDR2 YYNGEE. This CDR3 has 15 amino acids. V lost 7 bases, J lost 2 bases, and 10 bases stayed unmatched.

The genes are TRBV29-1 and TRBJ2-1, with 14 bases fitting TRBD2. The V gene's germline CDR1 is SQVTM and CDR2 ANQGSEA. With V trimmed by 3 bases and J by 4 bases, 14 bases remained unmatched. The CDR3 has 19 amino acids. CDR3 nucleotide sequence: TGCAGCGTTGAGTGGCGGACTAGCGGGAGGCCTGACAGTTACAATGAGCAGTTCTTC. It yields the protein CSVEWRTSGRPDSYNEQFF.

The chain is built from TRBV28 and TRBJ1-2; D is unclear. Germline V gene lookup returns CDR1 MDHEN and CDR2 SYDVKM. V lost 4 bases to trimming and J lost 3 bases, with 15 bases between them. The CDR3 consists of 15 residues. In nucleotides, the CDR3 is TGTGCCAGCAGTTCCTCCCGGTCTCCCCACTATGGCTACACCTTC. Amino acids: CASSSSRSPHYGYTF.

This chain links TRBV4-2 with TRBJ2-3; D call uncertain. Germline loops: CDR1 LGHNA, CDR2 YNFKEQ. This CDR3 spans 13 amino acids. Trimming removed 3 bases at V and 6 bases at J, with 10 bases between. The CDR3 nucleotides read TGTGCCAGCAGCCAGGGGTACATGGATACGCAGTATTTT. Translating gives CASSQGYMDTQYF.

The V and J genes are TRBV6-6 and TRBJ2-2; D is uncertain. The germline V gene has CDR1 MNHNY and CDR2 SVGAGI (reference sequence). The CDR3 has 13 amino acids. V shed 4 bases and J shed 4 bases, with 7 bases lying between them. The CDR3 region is CASSSPLTGELFF. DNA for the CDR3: TGTGCCAGCAGTTCCCCCCTCACCGGGGAGCTGTTTTTT.

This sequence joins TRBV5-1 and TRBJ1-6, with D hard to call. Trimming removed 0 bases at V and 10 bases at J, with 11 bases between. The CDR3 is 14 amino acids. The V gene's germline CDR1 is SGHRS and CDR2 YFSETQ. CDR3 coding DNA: TGCGCCAGCAGCTTGGACCAGAGTGTCTCACCCCTCCACTTT. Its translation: CASSLDQSVSPLHF.

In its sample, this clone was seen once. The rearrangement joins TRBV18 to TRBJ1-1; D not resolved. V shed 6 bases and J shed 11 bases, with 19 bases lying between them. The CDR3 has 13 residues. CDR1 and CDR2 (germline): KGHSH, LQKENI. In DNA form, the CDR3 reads TGTGCCAGCTCTTCGGGAATAGGGTACCTGGCTTTCTTT. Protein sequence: CASSSGIGYLAFF.

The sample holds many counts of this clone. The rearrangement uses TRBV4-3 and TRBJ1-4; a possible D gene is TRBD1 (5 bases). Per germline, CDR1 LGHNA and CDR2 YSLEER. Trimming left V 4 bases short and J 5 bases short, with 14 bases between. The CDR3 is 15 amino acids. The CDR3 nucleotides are TGCGCCAGCAGCCTCAACCGGGGGTCAAATGAAAAACTGTTTTTT. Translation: CASSLNRGSNEKLFF.

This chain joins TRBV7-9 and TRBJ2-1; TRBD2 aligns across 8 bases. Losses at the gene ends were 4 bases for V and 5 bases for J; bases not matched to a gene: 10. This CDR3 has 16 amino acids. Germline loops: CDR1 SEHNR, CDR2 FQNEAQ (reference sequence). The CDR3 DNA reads TGTGCCAGCAGCTATATGGCCGGGAGGGTAAACAATGAGCAGTTCTTC. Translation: CASSYMAGRVNNEQFF.

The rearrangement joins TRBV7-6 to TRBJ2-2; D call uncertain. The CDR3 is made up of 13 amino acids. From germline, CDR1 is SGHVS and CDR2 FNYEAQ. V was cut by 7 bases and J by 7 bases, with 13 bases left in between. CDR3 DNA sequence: TGTGCCAGCATCTCCGATTGGGGCGGGGAGCTGTTTTTT. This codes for CASISDWGGELFF.

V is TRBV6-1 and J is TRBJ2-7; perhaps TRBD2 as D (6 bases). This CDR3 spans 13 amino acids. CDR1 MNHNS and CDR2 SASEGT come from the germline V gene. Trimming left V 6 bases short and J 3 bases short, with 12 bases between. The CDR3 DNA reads TGTGCCAGCAGGGAGGGGAGAGGCTACGAGCAGTACTTC. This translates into CASREGRGYEQYF.

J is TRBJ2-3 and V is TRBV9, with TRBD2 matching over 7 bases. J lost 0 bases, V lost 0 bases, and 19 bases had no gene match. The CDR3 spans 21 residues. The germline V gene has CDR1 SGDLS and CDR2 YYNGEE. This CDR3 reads CASSVGLYWGNSGLSTDTQYF. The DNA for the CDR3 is TGTGCCAGCAGCGTAGGCCTCTATTGGGGGAATAGCGGGTTGAGCACAGATACGCAGTATTTT.

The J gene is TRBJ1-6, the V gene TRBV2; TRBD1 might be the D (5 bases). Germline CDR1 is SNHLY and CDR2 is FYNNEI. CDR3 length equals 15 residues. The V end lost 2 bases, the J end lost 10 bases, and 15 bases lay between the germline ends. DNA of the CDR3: TGTGCCAGCAGTGAAAGGGGTGGGGGTGGCTCACCCCTCCACTTT. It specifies CASSERGGGGSPLHF.

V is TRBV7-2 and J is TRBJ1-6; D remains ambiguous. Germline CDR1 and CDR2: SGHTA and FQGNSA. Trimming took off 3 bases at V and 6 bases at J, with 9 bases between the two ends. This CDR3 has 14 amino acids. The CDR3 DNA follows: TGTGCCAGCAGCTTCAAGTCGCCTAATTCACCCCTCCACTTT. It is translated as CASSFKSPNSPLHF. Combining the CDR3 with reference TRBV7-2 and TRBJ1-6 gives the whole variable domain GAGVSQSPSNKVTEKGKDVELRCDPISGHTALYWYRQSLGQGLEFLIYFQGNSAPDKSGLPSDRFSAERTGGSVSTLTIQRTQQEDSAVYLCASSFKSPNSPLHFGNGTRLTVT.

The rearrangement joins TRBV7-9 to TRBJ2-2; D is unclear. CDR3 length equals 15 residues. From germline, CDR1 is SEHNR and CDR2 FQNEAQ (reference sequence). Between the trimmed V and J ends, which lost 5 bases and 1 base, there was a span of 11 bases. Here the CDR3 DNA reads TGTGCCAGCAGCCTCGTAGGCGGGAACACCGGGGAGCTGTTTTTT. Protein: CASSLVGGNTGELFF. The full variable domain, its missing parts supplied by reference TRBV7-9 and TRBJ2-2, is DTGVSQNPRHKITKRGQNVTFRCDPISEHNRLYWYRQTLGQGPEFLTYFQNEAQLEKSRLLSDRFSAERPKGSFSTLEIQRTEQGDSAMYLCASSLVGGNTGELFFGEGSRLTVL.

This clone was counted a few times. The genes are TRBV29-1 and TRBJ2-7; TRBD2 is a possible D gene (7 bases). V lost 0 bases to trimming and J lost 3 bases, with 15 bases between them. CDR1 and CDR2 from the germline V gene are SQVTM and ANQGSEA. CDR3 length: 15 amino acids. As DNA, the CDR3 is TGCAGCGTTGAAGAGTTAAGGGGAGGGGGCTACGAGCAGTACTTC. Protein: CSVEELRGGGYEQYF.